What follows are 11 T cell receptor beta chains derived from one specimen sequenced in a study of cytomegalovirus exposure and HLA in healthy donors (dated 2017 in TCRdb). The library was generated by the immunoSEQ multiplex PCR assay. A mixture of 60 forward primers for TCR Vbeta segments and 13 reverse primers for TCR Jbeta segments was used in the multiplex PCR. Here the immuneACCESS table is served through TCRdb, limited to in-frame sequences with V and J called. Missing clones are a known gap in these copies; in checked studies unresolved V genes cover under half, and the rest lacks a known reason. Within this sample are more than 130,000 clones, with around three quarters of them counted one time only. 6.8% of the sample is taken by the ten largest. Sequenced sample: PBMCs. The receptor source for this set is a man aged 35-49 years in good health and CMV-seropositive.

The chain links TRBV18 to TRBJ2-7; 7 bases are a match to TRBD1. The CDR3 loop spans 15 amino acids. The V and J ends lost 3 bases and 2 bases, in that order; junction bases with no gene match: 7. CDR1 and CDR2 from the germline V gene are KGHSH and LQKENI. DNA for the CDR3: TGTGCCAGCTCACCCTTGGGGGACAGTGCCTACGAGCAGTACTTC. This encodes CASSPLGDSAYEQYF.

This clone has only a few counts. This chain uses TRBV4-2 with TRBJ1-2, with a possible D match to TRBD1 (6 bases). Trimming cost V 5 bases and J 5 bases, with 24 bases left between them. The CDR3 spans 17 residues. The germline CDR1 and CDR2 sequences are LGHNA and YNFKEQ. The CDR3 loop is CASSDQSIRQAEYGYTF. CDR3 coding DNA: TGTGCCAGCAGCGATCAATCGATCAGACAGGCAGAATATGGCTACACCTTC.

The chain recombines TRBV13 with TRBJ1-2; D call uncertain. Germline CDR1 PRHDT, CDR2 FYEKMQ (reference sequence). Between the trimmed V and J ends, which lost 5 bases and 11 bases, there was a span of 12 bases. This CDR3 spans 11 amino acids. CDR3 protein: CASSNLSDYTF. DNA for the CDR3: TGTGCCAGCAGCAACCTATCCGATTACACCTTC. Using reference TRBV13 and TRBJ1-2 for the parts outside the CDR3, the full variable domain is AAGVIQSPRHLIKEKRETATLKCYPIPRHDTVYWYQQGPGQDPQFLISFYEKMQSDKGSIPDRFSAQQFSDYHSELNMSSLELGDSALYFCASSNLSDYTFGSGTRLTVV.

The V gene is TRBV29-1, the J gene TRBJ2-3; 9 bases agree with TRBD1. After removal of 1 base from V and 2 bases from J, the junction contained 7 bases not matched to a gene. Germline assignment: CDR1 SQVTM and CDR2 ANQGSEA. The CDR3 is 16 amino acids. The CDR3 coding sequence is TGCAGCGTTGAAGCGTTGGACAGGGGAATCACAGATACGCAGTATTTT. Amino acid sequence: CSVEALDRGITDTQYF.

The CDR3 spells CSVGTGNNEKLFF. Here the CDR3 DNA reads TGCAGCGTGGGGACAGGGAATAATGAAAAACTGTTTTTT. This chain joins TRBV29-1 and TRBJ1-4; TRBD1 matches 9 bases. The trim removed 6 bases at V and 4 bases at J, leaving 3 bases unmatched. Germline CDR1 SQVTM, CDR2 ANQGSEA. This CDR3 contains 13 residues.

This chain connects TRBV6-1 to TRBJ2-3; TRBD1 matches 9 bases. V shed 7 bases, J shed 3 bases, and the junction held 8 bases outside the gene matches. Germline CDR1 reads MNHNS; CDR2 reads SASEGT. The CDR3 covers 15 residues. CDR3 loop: CASKVRDRATDTQYF. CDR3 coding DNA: TGTGCCAGCAAAGTGCGGGACAGGGCTACAGATACGCAGTATTTT.

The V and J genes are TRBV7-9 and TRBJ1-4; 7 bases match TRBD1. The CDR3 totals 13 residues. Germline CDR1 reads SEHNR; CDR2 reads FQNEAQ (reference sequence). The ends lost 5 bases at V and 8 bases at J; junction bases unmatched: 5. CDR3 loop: CASSPGQEEKLFF. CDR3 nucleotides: TGTGCCAGCAGCCCCGGACAGGAGGAAAAACTGTTTTTT.

This CDR3 is CASSGGGQDNEKLFF. The CDR3 bases are TGTGCCAGCAGCGGAGGGGGACAGGATAATGAAAAACTGTTTTTT. The V gene is TRBV7-9, the J gene TRBJ1-4; TRBD1 matches at 8 bases. Germline lookup yields CDR1 SEHNR and CDR2 FQNEAQ (reference sequence). CDR3 length: 15 residues. J lost 4 bases, V lost 5 bases, and 6 bases had no gene match.

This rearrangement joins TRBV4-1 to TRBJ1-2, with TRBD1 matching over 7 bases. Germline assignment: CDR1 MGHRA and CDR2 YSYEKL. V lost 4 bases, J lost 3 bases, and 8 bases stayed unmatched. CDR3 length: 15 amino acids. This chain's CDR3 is CASSLRQGMDYGYTF. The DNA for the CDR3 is TGCGCCAGCAGCCTCCGACAGGGCATGGACTATGGCTACACCTTC.

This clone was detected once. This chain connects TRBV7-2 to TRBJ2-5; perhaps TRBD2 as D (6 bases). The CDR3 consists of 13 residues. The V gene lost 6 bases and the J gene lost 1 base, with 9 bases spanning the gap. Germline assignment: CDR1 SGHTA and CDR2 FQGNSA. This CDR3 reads CASSRDFQETQYF. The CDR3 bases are TGTGCCAGCAGTAGGGACTTCCAAGAGACCCAGTACTTC.

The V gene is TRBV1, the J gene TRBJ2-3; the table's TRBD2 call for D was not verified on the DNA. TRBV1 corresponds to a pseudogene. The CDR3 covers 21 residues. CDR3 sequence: CTSSLTPGLAKARVPTDTQYF. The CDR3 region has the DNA TGCACCAGCAGCCTAACTCCCGGACTAGCGAAAGCCCGAGTACCCACAGATACGCAGTATTTT.